What follows describes a single T cell receptor (beta chain). Its antigen has not been determined. Per-base quality was not reported, and no clone a single base away is much larger than it. The sample's treatment or condition label, in plain terms: 15 to 20 received Ad26.COV2.S at low or high dose, single or two shots; several received placebo; per-sample allocation not given. For vaccine and placebo recipients, the sequenced repertoires came from samples collected on day 63 after the first injection. Cohort 1b enrolled about two dozen adults aged 18-55 years at a single site in Boston, USA, between 29 July and 7 August 2020. Ad26.COV2.S consisted of a replication-incompetent adenovirus type 26 vector by which a prefusion-stabilized SARS-CoV-2 spike protein from the original Wuhan strain was expressed. This entry comes from a study of Ad26.COV2.S vaccination and SARS-CoV-2 variants (dated by TCRdb to 2020 to 2022). Study-wide context: Donors in the vaccine arm were drawn from COV1001, a multicentre, randomized, double-blind, placebo-controlled phase I-IIa trial testing Ad26.COV2.S in healthy adults. A total of approximately 32 samples were included in the TCR-sequenced set, comprising around 19 Ad26.COV2.S vaccine recipients, 5 placebo recipients and 8 SARS-CoV-2 convalescent individuals. Dosing of Ad26.COV2.S was intramuscular, at either 5x10^10 or 1x10^11 viral particles, delivered as one shot or as two shots spaced 56 days apart. Trial participants were randomized into five groups of five, in which low-dose or high-dose Ad26.COV2.S was given once or twice, or placebo was given on both occasions. Investigators remained blinded to trial group allocation during experiments and outcome assessment. The specificity and breadth of SARS-CoV-2-reactive T cell receptors after Ad26.COV2.S vaccination were assessed by TCRbeta repertoire sequencing.

What the authors observed across the whole study: After vaccination, substantial breadth of spike-specific CD8+ and CD4+ T cell responses was reported. Comparing responses between vaccine doses or regimens was not something the study was powered to do. Vaccine and placebo recipients had comparable non-spike TCR breadth, which fits with the vaccine containing only spike. According to the authors, total T cell responses may have been underestimated by the TCR breadth and depth analyses. Spike-specific TCR breadth was higher in Ad26.COV2.S recipients than in placebo recipients (P = 0.0014).

The immunoSEQ Assay was used to sequence TCRbeta CDR3 regions. After extraction, genomic DNA underwent amplification by bias-controlled multiplex PCR, followed by high-throughput sequencing. As for the authors' bioinformatics: Collapsing and filtering of sequences were performed to quantify the absolute abundance of each unique TCRbeta CDR3 region. T cell fraction was estimated by normalization of TCRbeta template counts to usable DNA, with usable DNA being measured through amplification of reference genes present in all nucleated cells. Repertoire TCRs were annotated as SARS-CoV-2-specific by exact matching of V gene, CDR3 amino acid sequence and J gene to a known reactive TCR set. MIRA supplied the reference SARS-CoV-2 TCR set, which was filtered for enrichment in COVID-19-positive ImmuneCODE repertoires so that public or cross-reactive TCRs were removed. Using the MIRA antigens, annotated TCRs were further analysed by specific ORF or by position within an ORF. Breadth was defined as the number of annotated unique rearrangements divided by the total number of unique productive rearrangements, and depth was defined as the summed frequency of the annotated unique rearrangements. TCR breadth was compared between groups using two-sided Wilcoxon rank-sum tests. In its TCRdb copy, this immuneACCESS table keeps in-frame sequences only and misses some clones. Where compared with another copy, unresolved V genes explain less than half of these, and the others have no known cause. Clone size and the V and J calls come from that table; the DNA yielded D and trimming. This sample lists fewer than 500,000 clones; roughly 91% were detected once. The biggest ten clones account for roughly 3.9% of the sample.

Here the sequenced sample was peripheral blood, taken in a trial of Ad26.COV2.S vaccine versus placebo. The receptor was isolated from a person aged 18-65 years who received the Ad26.COV2.S COVID-19 vaccine or a placebo.

The CDR3 protein: CASSSGLEGGQYF. The bases are TGTGCCAGTAGTAGCGGACTAGAGGGGGGGCAGTATTTT. Recombination linked TRBV19 to TRBJ2-3, with TRBD2 as a weak D call on 7 bases. The germline V gene (reference sequence) supplies CDR1 LNHDA and CDR2 SQIVND. From the cysteine through the phenylalanine, the CDR3 covers 13 amino acids. Only CDR3 DNA is held: 39 bases, read in frame from base 1. The junction shows trimming of 4 bases on V and 11 bases on J, plus 16 bases between the germline ends.